The rows below give T cell receptor beta chains drawn from one sample of a study of cytomegalovirus exposure and HLA in healthy donors. The protocol was immunoSEQ multiplex PCR, while the TCRdb copy is restricted to in-frame clones and leaves out a portion. The profile covers roughly 170,000 clones, with 65% to 90% appearing a single time and approximately 1.2% taken by the ten largest. Input material: PBMCs. The origin of the receptors is a girl aged 2 to 10 in good health and CMV-seropositive. CDR3s include the opening cysteine and the closing phenylalanine or tryptophan. A D gene is named only where the DNA matches it firmly. The size entry is marked missing in some rows and otherwise reads once, few, many or a size class.

clone_size | j_call | v_call | d_call | cdr3_nt | cdr3_aa
NA | TRBJ1-3 | TRBV10-2 | NA | TGCGCCAGCAGTGTTGTGACAGTTAGCTCTGGAAACACCATATATTTT | CASSVVTVSSGNTIYF
NA | TRBJ2-1 | TRBV11-2 | TRBD2 | TGTGCCAGCAGCGGCCGGACTAGCGGGAGTTCCTACAATGAGCAGTTCTTC | CASSGRTSGSSYNEQFF
NA | TRBJ1-1 | TRBV25-1 | TRBD1 | TGTGCCAGCGAAACACCCAGGGGGCTAAACACTGAAGCTTTCTTT | CASETPRGLNTEAFF
NA | TRBJ2-5 | TRBV5-6 | TRBD2 | TGTGCCAGCACCCGGACTAGCGGAAGAGTTGGAGAGACCCAGTACTTC | CASTRTSGRVGETQYF
NA | TRBJ1-5 | TRBV11-2 | NA | TGTGCCAGCAGCCCCGGAGGGGAAAACAATCAGCCCCAGCATTTT | CASSPGGENNQPQHF
NA | TRBJ2-1 | TRBV9 | TRBD2 | TGTGCCAGCAGCGATGTGATCGGGACTAGCCCGAGCGATGAGCAGTTCTTC | CASSDVIGTSPSDEQFF
NA | TRBJ2-2 | TRBV7-6 | TRBD2 | TGTGCCAGCAGCTTAGGACTAGCGGGAGGCATCTCCACCGGGGAGCTGTTTTTT | CASSLGLAGGISTGELFF
NA | TRBJ2-2 | TRBV5-6 | NA | TGTGCCAGCAGCTTGGTCGGGAGAAACACCGGGGAGCTGTTTTTT | CASSLVGRNTGELFF
once | TRBJ2-3 | TRBV15 | NA | TGTGCCACCAGCATTCCACAGGGTGGTACAGATACGCAGTATTTT | CATSIPQGGTDTQYF
NA | TRBJ2-1 | TRBV27 | TRBD2 | TGTGCCAGCAGTCCCATAGCGGGGCTGGCCTACAATGAGCAGTTCTTC | CASSPIAGLAYNEQFF
few | TRBJ2-7 | TRBV5-1 | TRBD1 | TGCGCCAGCAGCTTGTCCCCGACAGGGGACTCCTACGAGCAGTACTTC | CASSLSPTGDSYEQYF
NA | TRBJ2-3 | TRBV15 | TRBD1 | TGTGCCACCAGCAGAGATACAGGGGGCGGGGATACGCAGTATTTT | CATSRDTGGGDTQYF
once | TRBJ1-1 | TRBV5-1 | NA | TGCGCCAGCAGCGAGGCTTTCTTT | CASSEAFF
NA | TRBJ2-1 | TRBV5-1 | NA | TGCGCCAGCAGCTTTCTTAGATCTGCGGAATTTAATTACAATGAGCAGTTCTTC | CASSFLRSAEFNYNEQFF
NA | TRBJ2-5 | TRBV29-1 | NA | TGCACTTGGCACACCCCACCTCAAGAGACCCAGTACTTC | CTWHTPPQETQYF
NA | TRBJ2-2 | TRBV4-2 | NA | TGTGCCAGCAGCGTGAATGTAGGGGTAGAAACCGGGGAGCTGTTTTTT | CASSVNVGVETGELFF
NA | TRBJ1-2 | TRBV30 | NA | TGTGCCTGGAGTGTACCCGGCTATGGCTACACCTTC | CAWSVPGYGYTF
NA | TRBJ1-4 | TRBV5-8 | NA | TGTGCCAGCAGGGGGCCACAGGCTAATGAAAAACTGTTTTTT | CASRGPQANEKLFF
NA | TRBJ1-3 | TRBV30 | NA | TGTGCCTGGAGCGCCGGACAGATTGGAAACACCATATATTTT | CAWSAGQIGNTIYF
NA | TRBJ2-5 | TRBV30 | NA | TGTGCCTGGAGTGTACGTGCTAGCAGACAAGAGACCCAGTACTTC | CAWSVRASRQETQYF
NA | TRBJ2-3 | TRBV11-2 | NA | TGTGCCAGCAGCTTAGACCCGATAGCGTACACAGATACGCAGTATTTT | CASSLDPIAYTDTQYF
NA | TRBJ1-4 | TRBV9 | TRBD1 | TGTGCCAGCAGCGTGACAGGGGTGGCAACTAATGAAAAACTGTTTTTT | CASSVTGVATNEKLFF
NA | TRBJ2-5 | TRBV6-1 | NA | TGTGCCAGCAGTTCCGGTGGGACCCAGTACTTC | CASSSGGTQYF